The source of this T cell receptor beta chain is a study of shared clonotypes between healthy human individuals. The run depth of the assay was deep. Sorted-subset replicate PCR reactions were performed with 200 ng DNA, corresponding to 25,000 to 35,000 T cell genomes. The data were produced by immunoSEQ multiplex PCR, yet TCRdb's version contains in-frame clones alone and is incomplete. This table holds about 580,000 clones, 95% to 98% found once. Study observations and caveats: Limited genetic and exposure-history diversity came from having few donors. An anticipated effect of sequencing depth on clonotype sharing among donors was recognized.

Naive CD8 cells comprised CD45RO-negative, CCR7-positively selected cells, excluding terminally differentiated effector memory CD45RA+ cells. Concerning this clone itself: As yet, its antigen is unknown.

Sequenced sample: naive CD8+ T cells sorted from blood. This clonotype originated in a man aged 25-45 years in good health.

In DNA, the CDR3 is TGTGCCAGCAGTCCCACGGTCAGCAATGAGCAGTTCTTC. Its protein is CASSPTVSNEQFF. This chain connects TRBV25-1 to TRBJ2-1, with no clear D. This CDR3 has 13 residues. Looked up from germline, CDR1 is MGHDK and CDR2 is SYGVNS. V lost 5 bases and J lost 6, with 11 bases in between.